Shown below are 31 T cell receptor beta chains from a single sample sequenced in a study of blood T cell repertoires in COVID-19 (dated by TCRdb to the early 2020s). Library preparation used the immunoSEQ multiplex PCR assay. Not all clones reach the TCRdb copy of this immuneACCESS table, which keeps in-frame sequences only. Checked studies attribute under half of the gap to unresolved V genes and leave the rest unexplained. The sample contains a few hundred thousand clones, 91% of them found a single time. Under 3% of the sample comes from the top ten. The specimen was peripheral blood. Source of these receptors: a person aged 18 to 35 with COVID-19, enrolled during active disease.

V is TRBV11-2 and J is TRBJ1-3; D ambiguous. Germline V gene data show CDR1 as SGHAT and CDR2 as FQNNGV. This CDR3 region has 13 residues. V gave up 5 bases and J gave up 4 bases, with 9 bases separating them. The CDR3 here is CASSPRSGNTIYF. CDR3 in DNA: TGTGCCAGCAGCCCGAGATCCGGAAACACCATATATTTT.

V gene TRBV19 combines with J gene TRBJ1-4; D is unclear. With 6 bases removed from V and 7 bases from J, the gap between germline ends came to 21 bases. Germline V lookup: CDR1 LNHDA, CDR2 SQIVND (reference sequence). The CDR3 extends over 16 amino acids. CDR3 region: CASSLTRSGSGEKLFF. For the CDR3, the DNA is TGTGCCAGTAGCCTGACTCGGTCGGGTTCCGGTGAAAAACTGTTTTTT.

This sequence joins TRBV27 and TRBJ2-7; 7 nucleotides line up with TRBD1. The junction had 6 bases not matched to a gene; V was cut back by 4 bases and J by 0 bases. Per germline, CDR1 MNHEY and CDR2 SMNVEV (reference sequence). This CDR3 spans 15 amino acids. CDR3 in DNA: TGTGCCAGCAGTTGGGGGACAGATCCCTCCTACGAGCAGTACTTC. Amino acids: CASSWGTDPSYEQYF.

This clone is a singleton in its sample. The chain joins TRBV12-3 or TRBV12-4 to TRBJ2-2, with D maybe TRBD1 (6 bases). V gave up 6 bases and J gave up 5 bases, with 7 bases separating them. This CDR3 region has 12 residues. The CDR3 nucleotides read TGTGCCAGCAGCCAGGGGACCGGGGAGCTGTTTTTT. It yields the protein CASSQGTGELFF.

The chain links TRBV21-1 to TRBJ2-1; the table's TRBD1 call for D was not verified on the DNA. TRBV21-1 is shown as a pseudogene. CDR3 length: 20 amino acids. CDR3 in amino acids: CASSKAPARLQGIFYNEQFF. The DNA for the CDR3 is TGTGCCAGCAGCAAAGCCCCTGCCCGGTTGCAGGGTATATTCTACAATGAGCAGTTCTTC.

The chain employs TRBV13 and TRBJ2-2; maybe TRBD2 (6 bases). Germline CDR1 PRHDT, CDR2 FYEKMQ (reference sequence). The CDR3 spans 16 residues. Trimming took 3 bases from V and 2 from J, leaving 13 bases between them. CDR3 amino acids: CASSFQGLLNTGELFF. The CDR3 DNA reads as TGTGCCAGCAGCTTCCAGGGACTCCTTAACACCGGGGAGCTGTTTTTT.

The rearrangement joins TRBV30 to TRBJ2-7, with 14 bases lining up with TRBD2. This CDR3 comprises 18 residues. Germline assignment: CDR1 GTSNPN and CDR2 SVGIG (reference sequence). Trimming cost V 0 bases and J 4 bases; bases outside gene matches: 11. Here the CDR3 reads CAWSVIGTSGRTAYEQYF. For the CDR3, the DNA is TGTGCCTGGAGTGTAATTGGGACTAGCGGGAGAACCGCTTACGAGCAGTACTTC.

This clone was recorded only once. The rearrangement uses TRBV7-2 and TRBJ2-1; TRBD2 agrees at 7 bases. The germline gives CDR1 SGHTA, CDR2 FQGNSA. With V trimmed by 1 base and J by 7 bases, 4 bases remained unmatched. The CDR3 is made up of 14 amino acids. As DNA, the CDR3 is TGTGCCAGCAGCTTAGGGGGACTAAGGAATGAGCAGTTCTTC. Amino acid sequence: CASSLGGLRNEQFF.

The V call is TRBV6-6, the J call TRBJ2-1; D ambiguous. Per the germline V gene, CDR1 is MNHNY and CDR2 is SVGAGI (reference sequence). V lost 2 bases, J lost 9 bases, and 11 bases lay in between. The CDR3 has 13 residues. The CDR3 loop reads CASSYKFGGEQFF. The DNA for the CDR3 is TGTGCCAGCAGTTACAAGTTTGGCGGTGAGCAGTTCTTC.

The CDR3 nucleotides are TGTGCCAGTCTTCCCGCCCACGGCAGCGGGAGTGAAGAGCAGTTCTTC. The encoded protein is CASLPAHGSGSEEQFF. This rearrangement joins TRBV19 to TRBJ2-1; TRBD2 aligns across 8 bases. Germline V gene lookup returns CDR1 LNHDA and CDR2 SQIVND (reference sequence). J was trimmed by 10 bases and V by 8 bases; bases with no gene match: 19. The CDR3 totals 16 residues.

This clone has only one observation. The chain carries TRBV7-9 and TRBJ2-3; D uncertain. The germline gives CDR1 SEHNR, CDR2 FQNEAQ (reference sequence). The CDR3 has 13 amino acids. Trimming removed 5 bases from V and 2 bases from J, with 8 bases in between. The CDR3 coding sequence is TGTGCCAGCAGCCGCGAAGTCACAGATACGCAGTATTTT. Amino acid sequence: CASSREVTDTQYF.

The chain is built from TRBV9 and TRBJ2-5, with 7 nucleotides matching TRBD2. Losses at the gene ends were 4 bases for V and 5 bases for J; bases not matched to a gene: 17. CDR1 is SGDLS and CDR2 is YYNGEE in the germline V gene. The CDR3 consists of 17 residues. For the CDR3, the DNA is TGTGCCAGCAGCATCAGGTGGGGAGGGGCCCTAGGGGAGACCCAGTACTTC. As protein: CASSIRWGGALGETQYF.

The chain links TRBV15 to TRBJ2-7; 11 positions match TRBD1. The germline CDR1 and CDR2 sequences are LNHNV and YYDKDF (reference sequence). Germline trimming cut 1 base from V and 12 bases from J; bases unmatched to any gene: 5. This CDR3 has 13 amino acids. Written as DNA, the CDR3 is TGTGCCACCAGCAGAGCCCGGACAGGGGGCGCGTACTTC. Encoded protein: CATSRARTGGAYF.

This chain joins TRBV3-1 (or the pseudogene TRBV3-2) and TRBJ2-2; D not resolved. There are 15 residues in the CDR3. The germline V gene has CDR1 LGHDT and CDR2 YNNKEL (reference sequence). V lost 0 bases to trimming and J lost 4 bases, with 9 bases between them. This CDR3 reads CASSQDLSATGELFF. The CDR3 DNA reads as TGTGCCAGCAGCCAAGATCTATCTGCCACCGGGGAGCTGTTTTTT.

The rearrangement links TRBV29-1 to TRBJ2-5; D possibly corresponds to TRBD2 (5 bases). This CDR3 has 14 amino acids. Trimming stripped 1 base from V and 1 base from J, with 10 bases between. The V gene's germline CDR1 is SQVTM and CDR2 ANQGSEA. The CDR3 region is CSVEGKLAQETQYF. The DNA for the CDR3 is TGCAGCGTTGAAGGAAAGCTAGCCCAAGAGACCCAGTACTTC.

The CDR3 sequence is CASSIGQVGSEQFF. The CDR3 DNA sequence: TGTGCCAGTAGTATAGGGCAGGTAGGGAGTGAGCAGTTCTTC. The V gene is TRBV19, the J gene TRBJ2-1, with a possible D match to TRBD2 (5 bases). The CDR3 sequence is 14 residues long. V gave up 1 base and J gave up 9 bases, with 13 bases separating them. Per the germline V gene, CDR1 is LNHDA and CDR2 is SQIVND (reference sequence). Full variable domain (remainder filled in from reference TRBV19 and TRBJ2-1): DGGITQSPKYLFRKEGQNVTLSCEQNLNHDAMYWYRQDPGQGLRLIYYSQIVNDFQKGDIAEGYSVSREKKESFPLTVTSAQKNPTAFYLCASSIGQVGSEQFFGPGTRLTVL.

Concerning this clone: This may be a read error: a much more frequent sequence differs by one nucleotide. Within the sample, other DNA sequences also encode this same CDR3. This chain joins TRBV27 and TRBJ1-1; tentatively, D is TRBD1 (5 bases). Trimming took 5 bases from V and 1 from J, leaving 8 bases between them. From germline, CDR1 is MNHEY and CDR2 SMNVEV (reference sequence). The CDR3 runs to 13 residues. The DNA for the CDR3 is TGTGCCAGCAGTCTCGGACAGAACACTGAAGCTTTCTTT. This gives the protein CASSLGQNTEAFF.

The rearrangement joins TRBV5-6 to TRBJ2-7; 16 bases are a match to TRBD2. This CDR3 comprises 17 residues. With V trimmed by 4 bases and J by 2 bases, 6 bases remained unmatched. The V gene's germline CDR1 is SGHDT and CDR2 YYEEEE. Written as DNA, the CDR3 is TGTGCCAGCAGCAGGGGACTAGCGGGAGGGGGCCCCTACGAGCAGTACTTC. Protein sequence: CASSRGLAGGGPYEQYF.

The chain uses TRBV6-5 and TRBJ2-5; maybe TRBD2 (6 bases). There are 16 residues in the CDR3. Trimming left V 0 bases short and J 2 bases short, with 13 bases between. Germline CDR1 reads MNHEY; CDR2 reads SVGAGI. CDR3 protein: CASSYSGGWVQETQYF. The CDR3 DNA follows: TGTGCCAGCAGTTACTCCGGAGGGTGGGTACAAGAGACCCAGTACTTC.

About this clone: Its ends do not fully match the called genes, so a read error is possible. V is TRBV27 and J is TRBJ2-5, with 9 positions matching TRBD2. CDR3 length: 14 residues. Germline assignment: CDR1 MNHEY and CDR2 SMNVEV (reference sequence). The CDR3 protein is CASSLLPSGKQPNF. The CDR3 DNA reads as TGTGCCAGCAGTTTATTGCCTAGCGGGAAGCAACCCAACTTC.

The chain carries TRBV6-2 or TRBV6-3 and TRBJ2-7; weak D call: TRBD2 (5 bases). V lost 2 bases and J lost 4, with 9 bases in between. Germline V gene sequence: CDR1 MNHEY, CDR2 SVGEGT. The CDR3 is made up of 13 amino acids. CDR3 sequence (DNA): TGTGCCAGCAGTTACGGGAGTTTGTACGAGCAGTACTTC. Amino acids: CASSYGSLYEQYF.

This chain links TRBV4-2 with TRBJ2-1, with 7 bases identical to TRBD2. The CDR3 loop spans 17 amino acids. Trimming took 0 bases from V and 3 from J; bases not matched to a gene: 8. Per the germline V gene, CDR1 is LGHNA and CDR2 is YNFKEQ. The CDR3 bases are TGTGCCAGCAGCCAAGAGTGGCGGGAGATTCTCTACAATGAGCAGTTCTTC. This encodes CASSQEWREILYNEQFF.

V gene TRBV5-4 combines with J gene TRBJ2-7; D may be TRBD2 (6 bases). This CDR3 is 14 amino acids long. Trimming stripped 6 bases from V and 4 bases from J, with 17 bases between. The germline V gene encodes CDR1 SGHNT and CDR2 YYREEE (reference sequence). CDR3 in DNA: TGTGCCAGCAAGACGGGAGAGCCCCAATACGAGCAGTACTTC. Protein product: CASKTGEPQYEQYF.

The CDR3 nucleotides read TGTGCCACCAGTGATCCCACAGGTTCCTCTGGAAACACCATATATTTT. It codes for CATSDPTGSSGNTIYF. This chain connects TRBV24-1 to TRBJ1-3; tentatively, D is TRBD1 (5 bases). CDR3 length equals 16 residues. The ends were cut back, 3 bases at V and 0 bases at J, with 11 bases in the middle. Germline CDR1 is KGHDR and CDR2 is SFDVKD.

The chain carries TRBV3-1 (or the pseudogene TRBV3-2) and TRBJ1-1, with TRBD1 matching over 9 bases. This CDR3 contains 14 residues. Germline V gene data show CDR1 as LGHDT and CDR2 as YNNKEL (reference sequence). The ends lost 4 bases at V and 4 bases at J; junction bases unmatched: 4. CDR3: CASSLTDRGTEAFF. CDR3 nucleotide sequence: TGTGCCAGCAGCCTTACGGACAGGGGCACTGAAGCTTTCTTT.

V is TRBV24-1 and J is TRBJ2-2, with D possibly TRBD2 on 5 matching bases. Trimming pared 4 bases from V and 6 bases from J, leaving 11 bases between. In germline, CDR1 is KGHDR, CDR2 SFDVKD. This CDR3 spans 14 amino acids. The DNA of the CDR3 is TGTGCCACCAGTGACGCGGCGGGCCCCGGGGAGCTGTTTTTT. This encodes CATSDAAGPGELFF.

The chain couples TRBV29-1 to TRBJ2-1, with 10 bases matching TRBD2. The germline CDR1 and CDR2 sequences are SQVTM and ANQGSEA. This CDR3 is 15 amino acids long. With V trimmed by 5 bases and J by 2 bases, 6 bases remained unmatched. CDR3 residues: CSVHGLAATYNEQFF. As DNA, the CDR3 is TGCAGCGTTCACGGACTAGCGGCTACCTACAATGAGCAGTTCTTC.

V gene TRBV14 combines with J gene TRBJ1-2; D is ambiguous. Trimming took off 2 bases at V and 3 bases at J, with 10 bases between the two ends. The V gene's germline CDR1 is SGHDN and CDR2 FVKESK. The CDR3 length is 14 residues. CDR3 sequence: CASSQTGSYYGYTF. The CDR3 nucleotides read TGTGCCAGCAGCCAAACCGGGTCCTACTATGGCTACACCTTC.

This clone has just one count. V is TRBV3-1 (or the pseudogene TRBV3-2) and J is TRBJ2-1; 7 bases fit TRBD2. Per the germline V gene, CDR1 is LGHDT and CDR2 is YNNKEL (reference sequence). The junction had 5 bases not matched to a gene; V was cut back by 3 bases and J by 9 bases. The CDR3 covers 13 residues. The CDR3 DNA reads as TGTGCCAGCAGCCATCGACTAGCCCTTGAGCAGTTCTTC. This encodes CASSHRLALEQFF.

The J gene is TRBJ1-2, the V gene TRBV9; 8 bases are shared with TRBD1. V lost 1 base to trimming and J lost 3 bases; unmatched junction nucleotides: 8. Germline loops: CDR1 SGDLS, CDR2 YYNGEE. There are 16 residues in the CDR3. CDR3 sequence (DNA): TGTGCCAGCAGCGTACCCCGACAGGGGATGGACTATGGCTACACCTTC. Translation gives CASSVPRQGMDYGYTF.

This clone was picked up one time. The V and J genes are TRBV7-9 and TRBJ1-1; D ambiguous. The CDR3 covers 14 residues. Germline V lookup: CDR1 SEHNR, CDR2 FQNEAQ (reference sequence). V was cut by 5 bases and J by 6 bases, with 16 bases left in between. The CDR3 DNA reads TGTGCCAGCAGCCTGGGAGGAGGCGGCGCTGAAGCTTTCTTT. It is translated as CASSLGGGGAEAFF. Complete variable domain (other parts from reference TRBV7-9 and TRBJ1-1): DTGVSQNPRHKITKRGQNVTFRCDPISEHNRLYWYRQTLGQGPEFLTYFQNEAQLEKSRLLSDRFSAERPKGSFSTLEIQRTEQGDSAMYLCASSLGGGGAEAFFGQGTRLTVV.